What follows describes a single T cell receptor beta chain. Its target is not known. The data derive from a study of T cell repertoires in cytomegalovirus infection. Study details: Recently described HLA-C-restricted plus well-studied HLA-B-restricted CMV epitopes were used.

CDR3 size: 15 residues. The V gene lost 3 bases and the J gene lost 3 bases, with 15 bases spanning the gap. Germline V gives CDR1 SGHTA, CDR2 FQGNSA. One entry per CDR3 protein, called by TCRdb with MiXCR from the reads. The repertoire holds around 430,000 distinct CDR3 sequences, roughly 46% seen once, with about two fifths in the top ten. This chain joins TRBV7-2 and TRBJ2-7; D uncertain. This TCR derives from a human donor in good health (CMV status not recorded). Some clones in this sample may be carry-over from other donors' samples. Sequencing was performed on cultured PBMCs, taken from culture after CMV antigen stimulation. For the CDR3, the DNA is TGTGCCAGCAGCTTGTATGGCGGCCAAAGCTACGAGCAGTACTTC. Translation: CASSLYGGQSYEQYF.